The text below deals with one TCR beta chain. This record comes from a study of OX40 agonist ivuxolimab in advanced cancers. Sequenced by immunoSEQ multiplex PCR; TCRdb stores in-frame clones only, minus some. Among roughly 60,000 clones, roughly nine tenths were seen once, and the ten largest hold about 0.63%. This CDR3 contains 16 residues. The V gene end was trimmed by 1 base and the J gene end by 5 bases; junction bases not matched to a gene: 12. In germline, CDR1 is SGHNT, CDR2 YYREEE (reference sequence). The source is an adult with an advanced solid tumor such as melanoma, head and neck, liver or kidney cancer. The J gene is TRBJ2-7, the V gene TRBV5-4, with 7 bases lining up with TRBD1. Here the sequenced sample was CD4+ or CD8+ T cells sorted from blood, taken in a trial of the OX40 agonist ivuxolimab. The CDR3 spells CASSLFFKTGLNEQYF. The CDR3 DNA is TGTGCCAGCAGCTTGTTTTTTAAGACAGGGTTAAACGAGCAGTACTTC.